Shown below are 23 T cell receptor beta chains from a single sample sequenced in a study of blood T cells in healthy people across ages. Through a sample-barcoded 5' primer and a J-beta primer mix, a second PCR was run for roughly 7 to 11 cycles. From the 5' RACE reads, TCRdb called clonotypes with MiXCR, one entry per CDR3 protein. The sample contains 1.8 million or so distinct CDR3 sequences, around 40% of which appear only once. The specimen was blood. These receptors all come from a human donor in good health.

The chain recombines TRBV7-2 with TRBJ2-7; 7 positions match TRBD1. The CDR3 sequence is 16 residues long. Germline V gene data show CDR1 as SGHTA and CDR2 as FQGNSA. J gave up 1 base and V 1 base, and 7 bases lay outside the gene matches. DNA for the CDR3: TGTGCCAGCAGCTTAGGAAGTGGGACAGTTTCCTACGAGCAGTACTTC. Translating it yields CASSLGSGTVSYEQYF.

This clonotype occurred many times. The rearrangement links TRBV7-2 to TRBJ2-3; D is undetermined. This CDR3 region has 15 residues. V lost 2 bases to trimming and J lost 0 bases, with 9 bases between them. Germline V gene sequence: CDR1 SGHTA, CDR2 FQGNSA. CDR3 sequence reads: CASSLWTGSTDTQYF. As DNA, the CDR3 is TGTGCCAGCAGCTTATGGACCGGGAGCACAGATACGCAGTATTTT.

The V gene is TRBV10-3, the J gene TRBJ2-1; possible D gene TRBD1, 6 bases. Germline V lookup: CDR1 ENHRY, CDR2 SYGVKD. V was cut by 7 bases and J by 5 bases, with 15 bases left in between. This CDR3 spans 14 amino acids. The CDR3 spells CAIKPRDTNNEQFF. In DNA, the CDR3 is TGTGCCATCAAGCCCCGGGACACCAACAATGAGCAGTTCTTC.

This sequence joins TRBV12-3 or TRBV12-4 and TRBJ1-5; weak D call: TRBD1 (5 bases). V was cut by 5 bases and J by 5 bases, with 16 bases left in between. The CDR3 sequence is 15 residues long. This CDR3 is CASSRAGGTDQPQHF. The CDR3 DNA reads TGTGCCAGCAGTCGGGCCGGGGGTACTGATCAGCCCCAGCATTTT.

This clonotype occurred a few times. V and J are TRBV20-1 and TRBJ2-3; D call uncertain. The CDR3 contains 13 residues. Germline assignment: CDR1 DFQATT and CDR2 SNEGSKA (reference sequence). This CDR3 reads CSASARPWGTQYF. The CDR3 DNA reads TGCAGCGCTTCCGCGCGCCCCTGGGGTACGCAGTATTTT.

The chain employs TRBV28 and TRBJ1-6; D is unresolved. V dropped 2 bases and J dropped 12 bases, with 8 bases sitting between them. The CDR3 loop spans 12 amino acids. The germline V gene has CDR1 MDHEN and CDR2 SYDVKM. As DNA, the CDR3 is TGTGCCAGCAGTTTAAGTTTGGGACCCCTCCACTTT. This gives the protein CASSLSLGPLHF.

This clonotype was counted a few times. This rearrangement joins TRBV29-1 to TRBJ2-3; TRBD2 aligns across 7 bases. CDR1 is SQVTM and CDR2 is ANQGSEA in the germline V gene. The length of the CDR3 is 13 residues. V was clipped by 5 bases and J by 4 bases; unmatched bases: 6. CDR3 protein: CSVLSGPADTQYF. Here the CDR3 DNA reads TGCAGCGTTCTTAGCGGGCCCGCAGATACGCAGTATTTT.

The V and J genes are TRBV20-1 and TRBJ2-2, with 9 bases lining up with TRBD2. The CDR3 has 19 amino acids. Germline V gene data show CDR1 as DFQATT and CDR2 as SNEGSKA (reference sequence). V lost 0 bases, J lost 2 bases, and 13 bases stayed unmatched. CDR3 DNA: TGCAGTGCTAGAGATCGAAGGGCTAGCGGGGACCCCAACACCGGGGAGCTGTTTTTT. Its protein is CSARDRRASGDPNTGELFF.

This clonotype was counted a few times. This rearrangement joins TRBV5-1 to TRBJ2-5, with D perhaps given as TRBD1 or TRBD2 (5 bases each). The DNA end is more similar to TRBJ2-3, so the J call may be wrong. The CDR3 length is 15 residues. Looked up from germline, CDR1 is SGHRS and CDR2 is YFSETQ. The CDR3 sequence: CASSSSGTLQETQYF. The CDR3 bases are TGCGCCAGCAGCTCCTCCGGGACGTTACAAGAGACCCAGTATTTT.

This clonotype was detected only a few times. CDR3 protein: CASSLGGTGNIQYF. The CDR3 region has the DNA TGTGCCAGCAGCTTGGGAGGTACTGGAAACATTCAGTACTTC. The J gene is TRBJ2-4, the V gene TRBV5-4; D gene unclear. This CDR3 comprises 14 residues. Germline CDR1 is SGHNT and CDR2 is YYREEE (reference sequence). Between the trimmed V and J ends, which lost 0 bases and 6 bases, there was a span of 10 bases. The complete variable domain, with remaining parts taken from reference TRBV5-4 and TRBJ2-4, reads ETGVTQSPTHLIKTRGQQVTLRCSSQSGHNTVSWYQQALGQGPQFIFQYYREEENGRGNFPPRFSGLQFPNYSSELNVNALELDDSALYLCASSLGGTGNIQYFGAGTRLSVL.

The chain joins TRBV7-8 to TRBJ1-2; TRBD1 aligns across 8 bases. From germline, CDR1 is SGHVS and CDR2 FQNEAQ. This CDR3 comprises 14 residues. The J segment lost 8 bases and the V segment lost 3 bases, leaving 8 bases of the junction unmatched. The CDR3, as DNA: TGTGCCAGCAGCTTTCGGACAGGGAGGGCAGGCTACACCTTC. Protein: CASSFRTGRAGYTF.

This clonotype was found a few times. V usage is TRBV7-3 and J usage is TRBJ2-6, with 7 positions matching TRBD1. Germline V gene lookup returns CDR1 SGHTA and CDR2 FQGTGA. The V and J ends lost 1 base and 0 bases, in that order; junction bases with no gene match: 9. The CDR3 covers 19 residues. The CDR3 DNA sequence: TGTGCCAGCAGCTTAAGGACAGGATCCTACCTCTCTGGGGCCAACGTCCTGACTTTC. Its protein product is CASSLRTGSYLSGANVLTF.

V gene TRBV24-1 combines with J gene TRBJ2-3; 7 bases fit TRBD2. The length of the CDR3 is 16 residues. Germline V CDR1 and CDR2: KGHDR, SFDVKD. The V segment lost 4 bases and the J segment 0 bases; nucleotides outside the gene matches: 6. CDR3 nucleotides: TGTGCCACCAGTGACCCCGGACTAGACAGCACAGATACGCAGTATTTT. This gives the protein CATSDPGLDSTDTQYF.

The genes are TRBV4-2 and TRBJ1-3; D call uncertain. This CDR3 is built from 15 residues. Germline V gene data show CDR1 as LGHNA and CDR2 as YNFKEQ. Trimming shortened V by 1 base and J by 0 bases, and 7 bases separated the two germline ends. The chain's CDR3 is CASSQGESSGNTIYF. Here the CDR3 DNA reads TGTGCCAGCAGCCAAGGAGAAAGCTCTGGAAACACCATATATTTT.

This clonotype was seen a few times. The V gene is TRBV5-1, the J gene TRBJ2-4; D call uncertain. V gave up 0 bases and J gave up 6 bases, with 10 bases separating them. The CDR3 runs to 14 residues. Germline V gives CDR1 SGHRS, CDR2 YFSETQ. CDR3 in amino acids: CASSLEGGRNIQYF. CDR3 DNA: TGCGCCAGCAGCTTGGAGGGCGGAAGAAACATTCAGTACTTC.

This clonotype was counted many times. V and J are TRBV15 and TRBJ2-3, with unresolved D. This CDR3 is built from 17 residues. Trimming left V 3 bases short and J 0 bases short, with 16 bases between. CDR1 LNHNV and CDR2 YYDKDF come from the germline V gene (reference sequence). CDR3 region: CATSSGLRAPSTDTQYF. CDR3 nucleotides: TGTGCCACCAGCAGTGGGCTCCGGGCCCCAAGCACAGATACGCAGTATTTT.

The gene calls are TRBV7-2 and TRBJ1-5, with D possibly matching TRBD1 (5 bases). The V and J ends lost 5 bases and 0 bases respectively, with 11 bases between them. Germline assignment: CDR1 SGHTA and CDR2 FQGNSA. This CDR3 comprises 15 residues. The CDR3 protein is CASSQDTYSNQPQHF. In nucleotides, the CDR3 is TGTGCCAGCAGCCAGGACACCTATAGCAATCAGCCCCAGCATTTT.

This clonotype has only one observation. V gene TRBV28 combines with J gene TRBJ2-1, with 7 bases aligning to TRBD1. CDR3 length: 15 amino acids. V was clipped by 3 bases and J by 6 bases; unmatched bases: 8. CDR1 MDHEN and CDR2 SYDVKM come from the germline V gene. CDR3 sequence reads: CASSFSTGNGNEQFF. As DNA, the CDR3 is TGTGCCAGCAGTTTTTCGACAGGGAACGGCAATGAGCAGTTCTTC.

The chain has TRBV28 and TRBJ1-3; D perhaps matches TRBD1 (5 bases). V was clipped by 6 bases and J by 4 bases, with 16 bases between them. CDR1 is MDHEN, CDR2 SYDVKM, per germline. The CDR3 sequence is 15 residues long. CDR3 sequence (DNA): TGTGCCAGCAGCCAACTGGGGGGGTCAGGAAACACCATATATTTT. It specifies CASSQLGGSGNTIYF.

The CDR3 protein is CASSPDGFGGLSYNEQYF. The CDR3 bases are TGTGCCAGCTCACCAGATGGGTTCGGGGGGCTCTCCTACAATGAGCAGTACTTC. The chain employs TRBV18 and TRBJ2-1, with a tentative D call TRBD2 (7 bases). The last part of the DNA fits TRBJ2-7 better; the J call may be wrong. Germline lookup yields CDR1 KGHSH and CDR2 LQKENI. CDR3 length: 18 residues.

This rearrangement joins TRBV7-7 to TRBJ1-1; perhaps TRBD1 as D (5 bases). This CDR3 is built from 14 residues. Germline-derived CDR1 and CDR2 are SSHAT and FNYEAQ (reference sequence). Trimming shortened V by 5 bases and J by 8 bases, and 18 bases separated the two germline ends. The CDR3 protein is CASSPFDSPAEAFF. The CDR3 nucleotides are TGTGCCAGCAGCCCTTTTGACAGCCCAGCAGAAGCTTTCTTT.

The CDR3 reads CASRARGAGVETQYF. The CDR3 DNA reads as TGTGCCAGCAGAGCCCGTGGAGCGGGGGTAGAGACCCAGTACTTC. J is TRBJ2-5 and V is TRBV12-3 or TRBV12-4; TRBD2 matches 8 bases. The V segment lost 6 bases and the J segment 4 bases; nucleotides outside the gene matches: 10. The CDR3 sequence is 15 residues long.

This clonotype has only a few counts. The rearrangement links TRBV5-1 to TRBJ2-4; possibly TRBD1 for D (7 bases). The CDR3 is 14 residues long. Germline CDR1 and CDR2: SGHRS and YFSETQ. Trimming cost V 2 bases and J 8 bases, with 14 bases left between them. Here the CDR3 DNA reads TGCGCCAGCAGCTTATCCCAGGGGGAGGACATTCAGTACTTC. Translating gives CASSLSQGEDIQYF.